One and the same sample provided the 19 T cell receptor beta chains below, sequenced in a study of blood T cell repertoires in COVID-19 (dated by TCRdb to the early 2020s). The library came from the immunoSEQ multiplex PCR assay. TCRdb obtained this table from immuneACCESS and retained in-frame rearrangements with V and J assigned. These tables miss some clones; where compared with another copy, unresolved V genes account for less than half of the shortfall, and the remainder is unexplained. This sample gives roughly 120,000 clones in total; roughly 87% of them show up just once. 6.5% to 8.5% of the sample is taken by the ten largest. The specimen sequenced was peripheral blood. These receptor sequences come from a human donor in a cohort sampled during active COVID-19.

This clone came up a few times. The chain links TRBV9 to TRBJ1-1; possible D gene TRBD1, 6 bases. CDR3 length equals 14 residues. Per the germline V gene, CDR1 is SGDLS and CDR2 is YYNGEE. Trimming stripped 0 bases from V and 1 base from J, with 7 bases between. Written as DNA, the CDR3 is TGTGCCAGCAGCGTAGGGGACACGAACACTGAAGCTTTCTTT. Protein sequence: CASSVGDTNTEAFF.

The V call is TRBV11-2, the J call TRBJ2-3; 7 bases align to TRBD1. After removal of 4 bases from V and 5 bases from J, the junction contained 15 bases not matched to a gene. The CDR3 runs to 17 residues. Germline lookup yields CDR1 SGHAT and CDR2 FQNNGV. The CDR3 here is CASSSSLGKGARDTQYF. The CDR3 DNA reads as TGTGCCAGCAGCTCCTCCCTGGGGAAGGGGGCTAGAGATACGCAGTATTTT.

The chain employs TRBV19 and TRBJ2-3, with a tentative D call TRBD1 (6 bases). Germline loops: CDR1 LNHDA, CDR2 SQIVND (reference sequence). V lost 8 bases and J 3 bases, leaving 9 bases between the germline ends. The CDR3 runs 12 residues. The CDR3 reads CASLGQTDTQYF. The CDR3 DNA sequence: TGTGCCAGTCTTGGACAGACAGATACGCAGTATTTT.

The chain uses TRBV11-3 and TRBJ1-1; D unclear. Trimming took 5 bases from V and 10 from J, leaving 11 bases between them. Germline V CDR1 and CDR2: SGHNT, YENEEA. The CDR3 consists of 11 residues. In DNA form, the CDR3 reads TGTGCCAGCAGCCTGGAGACGGTAGCTTTCTTT. Translation: CASSLETVAFF.

The chain carries TRBV6-1 and TRBJ2-2; 7 bases match TRBD2. V trimming: 2 bases; J trimming: 5 bases; junction bases outside the gene matches: 8. The CDR3 has 16 residues. CDR1 MNHNS and CDR2 SASEGT come from the germline V gene. Here the CDR3 reads CASSETPAGYTGELFF. DNA for the CDR3: TGTGCCAGCAGTGAAACGCCAGCGGGGTATACCGGGGAGCTGTTTTTT.

Concerning this clone: Germline is not matched at one junction end, which may reflect a read error. This chain's CDR3 is CASRDSGQSSNEQFF. CDR3 coding DNA: TGTGCCAGCAGAGACAGTGGACAGTCCTCCAATGAGCAGTTCTTC. The chain combines TRBV6-6 with TRBJ2-1; a weak D match, TRBD1 (6 bases). The CDR3 is 15 amino acids. Germline CDR1 and CDR2: MNHNY and SVGAGI (reference sequence).

This chain joins TRBV7-9 and TRBJ2-7; D is perhaps TRBD2 (5 bases). V lost 4 bases and J 5 bases, leaving 27 bases between the germline ends. Germline V gene lookup returns CDR1 SEHNR and CDR2 FQNEAQ (reference sequence). The CDR3 length is 18 residues. CDR3 in DNA: TGTGCCAGCAGCTCCACTTATTCTACGAGGCGGGCTATCCACGAGCAGTACTTC. It yields the protein CASSSTYSTRRAIHEQYF.

This clone has a single count. The chain has TRBV29-1 and TRBJ1-6; a weak D match, TRBD1 (5 bases). The germline CDR1 and CDR2 sequences are SQVTM and ANQGSEA. The V gene lost 4 bases and the J gene lost 9 bases, with 19 bases spanning the gap. This CDR3 is 15 amino acids long. The DNA of the CDR3 is TGCAGCGTTGCTACTGACAGCACAGGTGGTTCACCCCTCCACTTT. Translated, it gives CSVATDSTGGSPLHF. Full variable domain (outside the CDR3, taken from reference TRBV29-1 and TRBJ1-6): SAVISQKPSRDICQRGTSLTIQCQVDSQVTMMFWYRQQPGQSLTLIATANQGSEATYESGFVIDKFPISRPNLTFSTLTVSNMSPEDSSIYLCSVATDSTGGSPLHFGNGTRLTVT.

This clone was recorded once. The chain links TRBV9 to TRBJ2-3; perhaps TRBD1 as D (5 bases). The CDR3 loop spans 14 amino acids. V gave up 0 bases and J gave up 8 bases, with 13 bases separating them. Germline CDR1 SGDLS, CDR2 YYNGEE. This CDR3 reads CASSVAGAVGTQYF. The CDR3 DNA sequence: TGTGCCAGCAGCGTAGCTGGGGCTGTGGGTACGCAGTATTTT.

This chain connects TRBV5-1 to TRBJ2-1, with a possible D match to TRBD2 (6 bases). V was shortened by 0 bases and J by 2 bases, with 9 bases between the two germline ends. CDR3 size: 15 residues. Germline CDR1 is SGHRS and CDR2 is YFSETQ. Written as DNA, the CDR3 is TGCGCCAGCAGCTTGGACCCGGGGGCCTACAATGAGCAGTTCTTC. This encodes CASSLDPGAYNEQFF.

V gene TRBV5-1 combines with J gene TRBJ1-1, with 10 bases that match TRBD1. The ends lost 0 bases at V and 2 bases at J; junction bases unmatched: 10. Germline V gene data show CDR1 as SGHRS and CDR2 as YFSETQ. The CDR3 runs 18 residues. The CDR3 DNA reads TGCGCCAGCAGCTTGGCCGGGGGGACAGGGGCCCGAAACACTGAAGCTTTCTTT. Its translation is CASSLAGGTGARNTEAFF.

This clone occurred once. Different DNA sequences within this sample yield the same CDR3. The chain links TRBV7-2 to TRBJ2-7; 13 positions agree with TRBD2. The germline V gene has CDR1 SGHTA and CDR2 FQGNSA. The CDR3 runs to 15 residues. V was clipped by 5 bases and J by 3 bases; unmatched bases: 4. CDR3 nucleotides: TGTGCCAGCAGCCCTAGGACTAGCGGGAGCTACGAGCAGTACTTC. It is translated as CASSPRTSGSYEQYF.

In its sample, this clone was seen once. The chain is built from TRBV12-5 and TRBJ1-3; TRBD1 matches at 8 bases. The CDR3 contains 16 residues. Germline V CDR1 and CDR2: LGHNT, FRNRAP. V dropped 2 bases and J dropped 4; count of bases not matched to a gene: 7. The CDR3 region is CASGLSTGDSGNTIYF. The CDR3 nucleotides read TGTGCTAGTGGTTTGTCGACAGGGGACTCGGGAAACACCATATATTTT.

The CDR3 DNA sequence: TGTGCCAGCACCCGGAGGGTTGGGGTCGGCGGCTACACCTTC. Its protein product is CASTRRVGVGGYTF. The chain joins TRBV27 to TRBJ1-2; D remains unclear. Per germline, CDR1 MNHEY and CDR2 SMNVEV (reference sequence). Trimming shortened V by 7 bases and J by 8 bases, and 20 bases separated the two germline ends. The CDR3 covers 14 residues.

CDR3 DNA sequence: TGTGCCAGCAGAGACAATCCGGGACAGGGCCCAGATACGCAGTATTTT. Translating it yields CASRDNPGQGPDTQYF. The chain combines TRBV7-2 with TRBJ2-3; 9 bases are a match to TRBD1. V gave up 6 bases and J gave up 4 bases; unmatched junction bases: 11. Germline V lookup: CDR1 SGHTA, CDR2 FQGNSA. This CDR3 contains 16 residues.

The rearrangement joins TRBV7-8 to TRBJ1-1; 9 positions match TRBD1. J lost 0 bases, V lost 1 base, and 12 bases had no gene match. The V gene's germline CDR1 is SGHVS and CDR2 FQNEAQ. The CDR3 consists of 19 residues. CDR3: CASSLDGTGSRPLNTEAFF. The CDR3 nucleotides are TGTGCCAGCAGCTTAGATGGGACAGGGTCTCGACCCCTGAACACTGAAGCTTTCTTT.

A few counts support this clone. J is TRBJ1-5 and V is TRBV3-1 (or the pseudogene TRBV3-2); 11 nucleotides match TRBD1. The V gene's germline CDR1 is LGHDT and CDR2 YNNKEL (reference sequence). Trimming removed 4 bases from V and 0 bases from J; junction bases left unmatched: 5. CDR3 size: 17 residues. CDR3 DNA sequence: TGTGCCAGCAGCCCCGGGACAGGGGGATATAGCAATCAGCCCCAGCATTTT. It yields the protein CASSPGTGGYSNQPQHF.

J is TRBJ2-1 and V is TRBV7-2, with TRBD2 matching over 9 bases. CDR3 length: 16 residues. Looked up from germline, CDR1 is SGHTA and CDR2 is FQGNSA. The ends lost 4 bases at V and 3 bases at J; junction bases unmatched: 7. CDR3 sequence (DNA): TGTGCCAGCAGCTCTTTTCTAGCGGGAAACTACAATGAGCAGTTCTTC. Translation gives CASSSFLAGNYNEQFF.

The rearrangement uses TRBV5-1 and TRBJ2-7; TRBD1 agrees at 7 bases. This CDR3 spans 13 amino acids. Germline CDR1 is SGHRS and CDR2 is YFSETQ. The V segment lost 4 bases and the J segment 6 bases; nucleotides outside the gene matches: 7. The CDR3 loop reads CASSPTGQSEQYF. CDR3 in DNA: TGCGCCAGCAGCCCGACAGGGCAGAGCGAGCAGTACTTC.